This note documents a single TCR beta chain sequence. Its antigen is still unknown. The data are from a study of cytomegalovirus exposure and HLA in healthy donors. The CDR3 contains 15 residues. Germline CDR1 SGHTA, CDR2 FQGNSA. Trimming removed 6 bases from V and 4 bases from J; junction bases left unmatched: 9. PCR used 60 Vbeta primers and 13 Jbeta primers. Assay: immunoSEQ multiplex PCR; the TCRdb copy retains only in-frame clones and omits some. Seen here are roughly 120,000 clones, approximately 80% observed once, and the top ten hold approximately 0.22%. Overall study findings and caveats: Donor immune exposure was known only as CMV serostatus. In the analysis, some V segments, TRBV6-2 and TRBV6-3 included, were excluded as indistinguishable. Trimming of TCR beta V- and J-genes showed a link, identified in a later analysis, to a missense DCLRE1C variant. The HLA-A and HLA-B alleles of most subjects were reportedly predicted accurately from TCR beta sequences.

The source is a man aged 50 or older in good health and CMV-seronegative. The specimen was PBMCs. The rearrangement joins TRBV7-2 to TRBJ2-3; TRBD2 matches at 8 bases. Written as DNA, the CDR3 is TGTGCCAGCAGTCTAGGAGGGGGACTAGCAGATACGCAGTATTTT. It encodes CASSLGGGLADTQYF. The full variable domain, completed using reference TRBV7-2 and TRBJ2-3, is GAGVSQSPSNKVTEKGKDVELRCDPISGHTALYWYRQSLGQGLEFLIYFQGNSAPDKSGLPSDRFSAERTGGSVSTLTIQRTQQEDSAVYLCASSLGGGLADTQYFGPGTRLTVL.